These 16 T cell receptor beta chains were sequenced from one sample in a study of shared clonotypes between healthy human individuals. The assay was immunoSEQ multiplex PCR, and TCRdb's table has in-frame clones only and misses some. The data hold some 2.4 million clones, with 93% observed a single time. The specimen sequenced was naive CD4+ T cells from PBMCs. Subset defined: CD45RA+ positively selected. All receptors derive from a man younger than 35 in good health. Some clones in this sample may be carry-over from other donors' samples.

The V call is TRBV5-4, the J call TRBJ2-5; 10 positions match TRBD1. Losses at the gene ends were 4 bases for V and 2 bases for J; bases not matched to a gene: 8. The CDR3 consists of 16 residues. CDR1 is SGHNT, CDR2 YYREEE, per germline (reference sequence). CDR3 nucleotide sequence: TGTGCCAGCAGCAGAGGGGGGACAGGGGCTCAAGAGACCCAGTACTTC. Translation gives CASSRGGTGAQETQYF.

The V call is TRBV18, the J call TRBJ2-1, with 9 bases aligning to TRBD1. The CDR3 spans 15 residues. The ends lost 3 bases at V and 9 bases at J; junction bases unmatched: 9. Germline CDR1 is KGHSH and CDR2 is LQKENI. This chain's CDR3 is CASSPRDREYGEQFF. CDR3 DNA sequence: TGTGCCAGCTCACCCCGGGACAGGGAGTATGGTGAGCAGTTCTTC. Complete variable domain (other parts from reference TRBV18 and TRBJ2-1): NAGVMQNPRHLVRRRGQEARLRCSPMKGHSHVYWYRQLPEEGLKFMVYLQKENIIDESGMPKERFSAEFPKEGPSILRIQQVVRGDSAAYFCASSPRDREYGEQFFGPGTRLTVL.

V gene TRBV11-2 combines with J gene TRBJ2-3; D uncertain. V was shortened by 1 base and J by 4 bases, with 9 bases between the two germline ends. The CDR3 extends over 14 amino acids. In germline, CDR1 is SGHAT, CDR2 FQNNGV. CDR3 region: CASSLAGSADTQYF. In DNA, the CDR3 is TGTGCCAGCAGCTTAGCCGGGTCTGCAGATACGCAGTATTTT.

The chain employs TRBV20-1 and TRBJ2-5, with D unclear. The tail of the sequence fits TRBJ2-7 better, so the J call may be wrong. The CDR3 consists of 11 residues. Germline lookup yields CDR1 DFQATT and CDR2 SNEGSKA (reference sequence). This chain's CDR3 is CSGAGSYEQYF. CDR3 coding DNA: TGCAGTGGTGCAGGTAGCTACGAGCAGTACTTC.

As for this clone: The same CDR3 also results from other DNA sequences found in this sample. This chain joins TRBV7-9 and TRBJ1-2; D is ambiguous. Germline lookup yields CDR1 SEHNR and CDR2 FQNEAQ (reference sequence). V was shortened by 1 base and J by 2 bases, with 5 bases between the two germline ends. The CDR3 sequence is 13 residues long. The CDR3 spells CASSLEENYGYTF. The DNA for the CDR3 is TGTGCCAGCAGCTTAGAGGAGAACTATGGCTACACCTTC.

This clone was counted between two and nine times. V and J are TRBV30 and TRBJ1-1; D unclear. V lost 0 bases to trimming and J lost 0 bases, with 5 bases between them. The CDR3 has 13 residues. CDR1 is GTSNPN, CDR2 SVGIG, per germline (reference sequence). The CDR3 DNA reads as TGTGCCTGGAGTGTAACCATGAACACTGAAGCTTTCTTT. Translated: CAWSVTMNTEAFF.

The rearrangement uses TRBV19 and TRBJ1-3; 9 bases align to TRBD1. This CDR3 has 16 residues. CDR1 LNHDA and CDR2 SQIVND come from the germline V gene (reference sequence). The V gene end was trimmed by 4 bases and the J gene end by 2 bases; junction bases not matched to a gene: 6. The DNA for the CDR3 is TGTGCCAGTAGTAGGTACGGGACAGGGACTGGAAACACCATATATTTT. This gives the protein CASSRYGTGTGNTIYF.

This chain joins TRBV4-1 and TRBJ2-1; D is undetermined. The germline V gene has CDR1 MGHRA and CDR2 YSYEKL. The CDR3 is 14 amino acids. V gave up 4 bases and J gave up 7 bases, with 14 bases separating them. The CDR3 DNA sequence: TGCGCCAGCAGCCGAGAGCGCTTAAGGAATGAGCAGTTCTTC. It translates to CASSRERLRNEQFF.

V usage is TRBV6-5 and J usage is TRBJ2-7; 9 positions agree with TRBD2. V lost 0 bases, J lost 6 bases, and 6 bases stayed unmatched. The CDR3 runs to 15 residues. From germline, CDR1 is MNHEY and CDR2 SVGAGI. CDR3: CASSYSGTSLLEQYF. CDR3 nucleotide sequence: TGTGCCAGCAGTTACTCTGGGACTAGCCTCCTCGAGCAGTACTTC.

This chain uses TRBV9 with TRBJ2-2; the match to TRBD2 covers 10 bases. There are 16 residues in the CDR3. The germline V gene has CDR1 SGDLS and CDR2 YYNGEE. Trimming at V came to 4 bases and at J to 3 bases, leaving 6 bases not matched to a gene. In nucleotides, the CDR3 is TGTGCCAGCAGCCCCCGACTAGCGGGTTACACCGGGGAGCTGTTTTTT. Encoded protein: CASSPRLAGYTGELFF.

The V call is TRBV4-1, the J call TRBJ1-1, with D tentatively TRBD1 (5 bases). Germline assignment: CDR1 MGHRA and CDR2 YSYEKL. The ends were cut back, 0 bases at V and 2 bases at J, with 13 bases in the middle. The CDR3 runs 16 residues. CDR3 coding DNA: TGCGCCAGCAGCCAAGAGGGGCGGGCAGGAAACACTGAAGCTTTCTTT. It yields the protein CASSQEGRAGNTEAFF.

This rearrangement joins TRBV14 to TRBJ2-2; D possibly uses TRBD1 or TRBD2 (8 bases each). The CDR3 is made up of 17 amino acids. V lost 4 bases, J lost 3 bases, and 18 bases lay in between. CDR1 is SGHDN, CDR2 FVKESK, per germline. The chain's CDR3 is CASSPQRETGDTGELFF. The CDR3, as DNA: TGTGCCAGCAGCCCACAGCGGGAGACAGGGGACACCGGGGAGCTGTTTTTT.

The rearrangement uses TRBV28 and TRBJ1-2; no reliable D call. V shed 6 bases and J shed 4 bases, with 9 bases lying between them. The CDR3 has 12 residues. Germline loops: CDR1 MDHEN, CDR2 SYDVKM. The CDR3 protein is CASSYRSYGYTF. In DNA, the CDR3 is TGTGCCAGCAGCTATCGGAGCTATGGCTACACCTTC.

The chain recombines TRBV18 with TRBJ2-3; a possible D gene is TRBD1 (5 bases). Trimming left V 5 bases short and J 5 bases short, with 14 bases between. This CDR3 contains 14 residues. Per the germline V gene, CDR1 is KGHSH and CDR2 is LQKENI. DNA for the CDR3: TGTGCCAGCTCATCTCCAGGGTGGAAAGATACGCAGTATTTT. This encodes CASSSPGWKDTQYF.

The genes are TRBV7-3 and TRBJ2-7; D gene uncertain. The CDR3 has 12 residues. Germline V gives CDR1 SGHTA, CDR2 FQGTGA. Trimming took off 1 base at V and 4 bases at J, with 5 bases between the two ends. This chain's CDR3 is CASSLMVYEQYF. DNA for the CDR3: TGTGCCAGCAGCTTAATGGTTTACGAGCAGTACTTC.

The chain's CDR3 is CASSLLQGYEQYF. DNA of the CDR3: TGTGCCAGCAGCTTATTGCAGGGCTACGAGCAGTACTTC. The J gene is TRBJ2-7, the V gene TRBV7-2, with D possibly matching TRBD1 (5 bases). With 2 bases removed from V and 3 bases from J, the gap between germline ends came to 8 bases. Germline V CDR1 and CDR2: SGHTA, FQGNSA. The CDR3 is made up of 13 amino acids.